Presented here are 22 T cell receptor beta chains from one specimen sequenced in a study of T cell repertoires in cytomegalovirus infection. Their antigen targets remain unknown. MiXCR, run by TCRdb on the reads, gives a single entry per CDR3 protein. Of roughly 860,000 distinct CDR3 sequences in the sample, around a third are singletons; the top ten hold under 15%. This material consisted of cultured CD8+ T cells from PBMCs, taken from culture after CMV antigen stimulation. The origin of the receptors is a human donor in good health (CMV status not recorded). Some clones in this sample may be carry-over from other donors' samples.

The sample holds many counts of this clonotype. The chain carries TRBV11-3 and TRBJ2-1; 11 bases match TRBD1. V shed 5 bases and J 4 bases; nucleotides not matched to a gene: 7. Germline V gene data show CDR1 as SGHNT and CDR2 as YENEEA. This CDR3 spans 16 amino acids. In DNA form, the CDR3 reads TGTGCCAGCAGCGCAAGGGGACAGGGGGTTTACAATGAGCAGTTCTTC. It encodes CASSARGQGVYNEQFF.

At least ten counts were recorded for this clonotype. The rearrangement links TRBV7-6 to TRBJ1-4, with TRBD1 as a possible D gene (5 bases). The V end was cut by 3 bases, the J end by 5 bases, with 13 bases between. The germline CDR1 and CDR2 sequences are SGHVS and FNYEAQ. The CDR3 contains 15 residues. CDR3 amino acids: CASSFGTSRNEKLFF. CDR3 coding DNA: TGTGCCAGCAGCTTCGGGACGTCTAGAAATGAAAAACTGTTTTTT.

The table lists this clonotype with a few counts. This sequence joins TRBV11-3 and TRBJ2-7; D gene unclear. This CDR3 is 13 amino acids long. Per the germline V gene, CDR1 is SGHNT and CDR2 is YENEEA. Trimming removed 3 bases from V and 2 bases from J, with 8 bases in between. The CDR3 DNA follows: TGTGCCAGCAGCTTTAAAGGTACCTACGAGCAGTACTTC. This translates into CASSFKGTYEQYF.

This chain uses TRBV15 with TRBJ2-2; the match to TRBD1 covers 8 bases. This CDR3 has 19 residues. The V gene's germline CDR1 is LNHNV and CDR2 YYDKDF (reference sequence). Trimming at V came to 4 bases and at J to 0 bases, leaving 13 bases not matched to a gene. The CDR3 protein is CATSTSGQGVAPNTGELFF. The DNA for the CDR3 is TGTGCCACCAGCACCTCTGGACAGGGAGTTGCCCCGAACACCGGGGAGCTGTTTTTT.

Note on this clonotype: Relative to the germline gene, one junction end is altered; a read error may explain this. This chain links TRBV7-6 with TRBJ1-5, with 9 bases aligning to TRBD1. Germline CDR1 and CDR2: SGHVS and FNYEAQ. This CDR3 is built from 18 residues. The CDR3: CASNLEMGGQGSNQPQHF. The CDR3 region has the DNA TGTGCCAGCAACTTAGAGATGGGGGGACAGGGCAGCAATCAGCCCCAGCATTTT.

This clonotype has just a few counts. The V call is TRBV7-9, the J call TRBJ1-3; the D gene is possibly TRBD1 (6 bases). This CDR3 is built from 15 residues. Trimming stripped 5 bases from V and 4 bases from J, with 15 bases between. Germline V gene data show CDR1 as SEHNR and CDR2 as FQNEAQ (reference sequence). The CDR3 sequence: CASSGARGHGNTIYF. Here the CDR3 DNA reads TGTGCCAGCAGCGGCGCCAGGGGACACGGAAACACCATATATTTT.

V usage is TRBV6-1 and J usage is TRBJ1-5; TRBD1 matches 7 bases. The germline V gene encodes CDR1 MNHNS and CDR2 SASEGT. The CDR3 contains 15 residues. V lost 6 bases, J lost 0 bases, and 5 bases stayed unmatched. CDR3 residues: CASRATGDSNQPQHF. The CDR3 bases are TGTGCCAGCAGGGCCACAGGGGATAGCAATCAGCCCCAGCATTTT.

This chain connects TRBV12-3 or TRBV12-4 to TRBJ1-1; no clear D. The length of the CDR3 is 14 residues. V lost 8 bases, J lost 1 base, and 14 bases lay in between. CDR3 in amino acids: CASQFGVGNTEAFF. CDR3 nucleotide sequence: TGTGCCAGCCAGTTTGGGGTTGGGAACACTGAAGCTTTCTTT.

The chain has TRBV10-3 and TRBJ2-5; tentatively, D is TRBD2 (6 bases). The germline V and J ends were trimmed by 5 bases and 7 bases, with 17 bases remaining between them. CDR3 length equals 14 residues. Germline CDR1 reads ENHRY; CDR2 reads SYGVKD. CDR3 in DNA: TGTGCCATCAGTTCCGGGACTCCCGGCGGGACCCAGTACTTC. Translation: CAISSGTPGGTQYF.

This clonotype was seen repeatedly, ten times or more. J is TRBJ2-5 and V is TRBV7-9; D remains unclear. Trimming pared 5 bases from V and 5 bases from J, leaving 9 bases between. The germline gives CDR1 SEHNR, CDR2 FQNEAQ (reference sequence). The CDR3 has 12 residues. The CDR3 DNA reads TGTGCCAGCAGCATTCGACCGGAGACCCAGTACTTC. Translation: CASSIRPETQYF.

This clonotype was counted between two and nine times. The chain combines TRBV3-1 with TRBJ2-2; 9 bases line up with TRBD1. The V gene end was trimmed by 7 bases and the J gene end by 1 base; junction bases not matched to a gene: 4. The CDR3 sequence is 15 residues long. Germline V gene sequence: CDR1 LGHDT, CDR2 YNNKEL (reference sequence). The CDR3 coding sequence is TGTGCCAGCAACCCGGGACAGGGGAACACCGGGGAGCTGTTTTTT. It encodes CASNPGQGNTGELFF.

Notes on this clonotype: It may be a read error: a sequence one base away is much more abundant. V is TRBV11-2 and J is TRBJ2-5, with 13 positions matching TRBD2. Germline assignment: CDR1 SGHAT and CDR2 FQNNGV. The CDR3 has 16 residues. CDR3 amino acids: CASSSKTSGGQATQYF. As DNA, the CDR3 is TGTGCCAGCAGCTCGAAGACTAGCGGGGGGCAAGCGACCCAGTACTTC.

This clonotype was found many times. The J gene is TRBJ2-3, the V gene TRBV28, with a possible D match to TRBD2 (6 bases). V gave up 3 bases and J gave up 4 bases, with 11 bases separating them. Germline CDR1 and CDR2: MDHEN and SYDVKM. There are 14 residues in the CDR3. Here the CDR3 DNA reads TGTGCCAGCAGTTTCCAGAGGAGGGCAGATACGCAGTATTTT. It codes for CASSFQRRADTQYF. Full variable domain (missing parts from reference TRBV28 and TRBJ2-3): DVKVTQSSRYLVKRTGEKVFLECVQDMDHENMFWYRQDPGLGLRLIYFSYDVKMKEKGDIPEGYSVSREKKERFSLILESASTNQTSMYLCASSFQRRADTQYFGPGTRLTVL.

The rearrangement joins TRBV7-9 to TRBJ2-7, with TRBD2 as a possible D gene (6 bases). CDR1 and CDR2 (germline): SEHNR, FQNEAQ (reference sequence). This CDR3 contains 14 residues. Trimming removed 4 bases at V and 2 bases at J, with 12 bases between. CDR3 sequence reads: CASSWGERTYEQYF. The CDR3 bases are TGTGCCAGCAGCTGGGGGGAGCGCACCTACGAGCAGTACTTC.

This clonotype was found a few times. V and J are TRBV4-1 and TRBJ1-5; possible D gene TRBD1, 5 bases. The CDR3 is 15 residues long. With 3 bases removed from V and 7 bases from J, the gap between germline ends came to 16 bases. Germline-derived CDR1 and CDR2 are MGHRA and YSYEKL. CDR3 residues: CASSQEPGLRQPQHF. CDR3 DNA sequence: TGCGCCAGCAGCCAGGAACCGGGACTTAGACAGCCCCAGCATTTT.

This clonotype was observed a handful of times. The chain joins TRBV19 to TRBJ1-1; TRBD1 matches at 7 bases. V was clipped by 6 bases and J by 4 bases; unmatched bases: 11. This CDR3 region has 15 residues. CDR1 is LNHDA, CDR2 SQIVND, per germline (reference sequence). In nucleotides, the CDR3 is TGTGCCAGTAGCTATGCTGCAGGGGGTGGCACTGAAGCTTTCTTT. This gives the protein CASSYAAGGGTEAFF.

The chain couples TRBV27 to TRBJ2-7, with 7 bases matching TRBD1. This CDR3 comprises 15 residues. Germline values: CDR1 MNHEY, CDR2 SMNVEV (reference sequence). Unmatched junction bases numbered 13, after V lost 8 bases and J lost 3 bases. CDR3 DNA: TGTGCCAGCGCCTTAGGACAGGCCCAGAACTACGAGCAGTACTTC. It is translated as CASALGQAQNYEQYF.

With respect to this clonotype: A much larger clone lies a single base off, so this may be a read error. The CDR3 is CASSFGPGSDNEQFF. For the CDR3, the DNA is TGTGCCAGCAGCTTCGGCCCGGGGAGCGACAATGAGCAGTTCTTC. The chain has TRBV7-2 and TRBJ2-1; D perhaps matches TRBD2 (5 bases). V shed 3 bases and J shed 5 bases, with 14 bases lying between them. Germline V gives CDR1 SGHTA, CDR2 FQGNSA. There are 15 residues in the CDR3.

This clonotype was detected only a few times. CDR3 sequence: CSARSRLAGHDEQFF. In DNA, the CDR3 is TGCAGTGCTAGATCCCGGCTAGCGGGGCACGATGAGCAGTTCTTC. V is TRBV20-1 and J is TRBJ2-1; the match to TRBD2 covers 9 bases. Germline trimming cut 2 bases from V and 8 bases from J; bases unmatched to any gene: 10. The CDR3 covers 15 residues. Per germline, CDR1 DFQATT and CDR2 SNEGSKA (reference sequence).

The chain joins TRBV2 to TRBJ2-7, with 10 bases aligning to TRBD1. The V segment lost 10 bases and the J segment 7 bases; nucleotides outside the gene matches: 7. Germline-derived CDR1 and CDR2 are SNHLY and FYNNEI. The CDR3 has 12 residues. The CDR3 DNA is TGTGCCATCCGGGACAGGGGAGAGGAGCAGTACGTC. Amino acids: CAIRDRGEEQYV.

This clonotype came up a few times. The CDR3 nucleotides are TGTGCCAGCACCCTCGGGACAGGCGCCTTCGAGCAGTACTTC. Amino acid sequence: CASTLGTGAFEQYF. The chain uses TRBV12-3 or TRBV12-4 and TRBJ2-7, with TRBD1 matching 8 bases. The CDR3 is made up of 14 amino acids. J lost 6 bases, V lost 7 bases, and 11 bases had no gene match.

This clonotype has only a few counts. The chain uses TRBV27 and TRBJ1-1; tentatively, D is TRBD1 (6 bases). The CDR3 is 17 amino acids. The germline V gene encodes CDR1 MNHEY and CDR2 SMNVEV (reference sequence). V was shortened by 3 bases and J by 2 bases, with 19 bases between the two germline ends. The CDR3 loop reads CASSFQQGVGGNTEAFF. CDR3 nucleotides: TGTGCCAGCAGTTTTCAACAGGGAGTAGGAGGTAACACTGAAGCTTTCTTT.